The source of this TCR beta chain is a study of OX40 agonist ivuxolimab in advanced cancers. As for the study in general: Patients with prior anti-PD-1, anti-PD-L1 or anti-CTLA-4 therapy were eligible; 40% had some. Study outcomes and limitations: Clonal expansion by week 6 occurred in CD4+ and CD8+ blood T cells (at 0.1 to 3.0 mg/kg). Expanded clones were, on average, more numerous among CD8+ T cells than CD4+.

Trimming at V came to 9 bases and at J to 4 bases, leaving 15 bases not matched to a gene. The CDR3 extends over 16 amino acids. Germline lookup yields CDR1 LNHNV and CDR2 YYDKDF (reference sequence). Profiling relied on immunoSEQ multiplex PCR, and the TCRdb table lists in-frame clones only, not all of them. The data contain tens of thousands of clones, 91% of them singletons. This clone was picked up one time. Its antigen is unidentified. The starting material was CD4+ or CD8+ T cells sorted from blood, obtained in a trial of the OX40 agonist ivuxolimab. The genes are TRBV15 and TRBJ1-1; 9 bases map to TRBD1. The receptor's source is an adult with an advanced solid tumor such as melanoma, head and neck, liver or kidney cancer. The CDR3, as DNA: TGTGCCACGTCCTCAAACCCGGACAGGGGAGGCACTGAAGCTTTCTTT. This gives the protein CATSSNPDRGGTEAFF.